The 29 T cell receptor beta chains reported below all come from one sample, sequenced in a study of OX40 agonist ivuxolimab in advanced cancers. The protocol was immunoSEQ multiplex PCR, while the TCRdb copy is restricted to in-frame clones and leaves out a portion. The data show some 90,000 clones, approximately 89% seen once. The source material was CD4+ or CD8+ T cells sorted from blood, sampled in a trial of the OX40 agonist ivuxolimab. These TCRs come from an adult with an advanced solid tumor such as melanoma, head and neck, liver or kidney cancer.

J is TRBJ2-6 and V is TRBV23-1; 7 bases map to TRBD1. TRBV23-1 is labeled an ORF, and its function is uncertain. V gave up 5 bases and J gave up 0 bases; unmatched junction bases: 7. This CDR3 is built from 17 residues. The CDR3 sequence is CASSAPGQSSGANVLTF. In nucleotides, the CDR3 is TGCGCCAGCAGTGCACCGGGACAGAGCTCTGGGGCCAACGTCCTGACTTTC.

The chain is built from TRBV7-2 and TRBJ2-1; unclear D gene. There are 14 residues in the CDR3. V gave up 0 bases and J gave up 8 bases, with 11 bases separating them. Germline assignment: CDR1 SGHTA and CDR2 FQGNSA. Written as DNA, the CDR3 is TGTGCCAGCAGCTTAGCCCGAACTGGGGATGAGCAGTTCTTC. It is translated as CASSLARTGDEQFF.

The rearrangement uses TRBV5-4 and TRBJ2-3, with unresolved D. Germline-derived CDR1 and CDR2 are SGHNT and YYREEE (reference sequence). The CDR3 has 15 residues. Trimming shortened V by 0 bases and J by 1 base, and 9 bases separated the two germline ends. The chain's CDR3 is CASSLVGGRTDTQYF. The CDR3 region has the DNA TGTGCCAGCAGCTTGGTCGGCGGTCGCACAGATACGCAGTATTTT.

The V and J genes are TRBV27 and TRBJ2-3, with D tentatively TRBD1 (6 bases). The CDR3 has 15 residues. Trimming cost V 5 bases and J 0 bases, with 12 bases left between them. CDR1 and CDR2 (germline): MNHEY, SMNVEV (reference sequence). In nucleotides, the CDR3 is TGTGCCAGCAGTCTCGACAGGACGAGCACAGATACGCAGTATTTT. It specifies CASSLDRTSTDTQYF.

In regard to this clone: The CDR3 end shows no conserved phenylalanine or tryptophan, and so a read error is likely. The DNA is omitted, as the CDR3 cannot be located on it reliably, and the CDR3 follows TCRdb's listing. The CDR3: CASSEAVLP. The rearrangement links TRBV6-1 to TRBJ1-1. The CDR3 comprises 9 residues, both ends counted. Germline V gene data show CDR1 as MNHNS and CDR2 as SASEGT.

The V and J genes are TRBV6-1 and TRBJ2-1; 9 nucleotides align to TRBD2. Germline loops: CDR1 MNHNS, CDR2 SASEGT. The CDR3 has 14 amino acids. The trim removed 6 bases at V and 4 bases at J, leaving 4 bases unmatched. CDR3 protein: CASSLTSGYNEQFF. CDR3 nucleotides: TGTGCCAGCAGCCTGACTAGCGGATACAATGAGCAGTTCTTC.

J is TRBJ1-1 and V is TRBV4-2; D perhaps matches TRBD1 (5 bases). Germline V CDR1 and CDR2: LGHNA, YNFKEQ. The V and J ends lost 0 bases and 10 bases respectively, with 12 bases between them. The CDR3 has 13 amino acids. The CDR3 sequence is CASSQDGWGVAFF. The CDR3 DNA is TGTGCCAGCAGCCAAGATGGGTGGGGGGTAGCTTTCTTT.

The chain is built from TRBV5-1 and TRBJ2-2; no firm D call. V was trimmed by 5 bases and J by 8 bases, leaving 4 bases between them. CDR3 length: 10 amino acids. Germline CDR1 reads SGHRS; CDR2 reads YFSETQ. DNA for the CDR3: TGCGCCAGCAGGGGAGGGGAGCTGTTTTTT. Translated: CASRGGELFF.

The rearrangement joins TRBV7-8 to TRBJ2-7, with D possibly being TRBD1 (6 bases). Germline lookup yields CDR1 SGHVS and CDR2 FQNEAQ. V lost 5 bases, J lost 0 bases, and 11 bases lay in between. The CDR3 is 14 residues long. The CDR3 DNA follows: TGTGCCAGCAGCATCGACAGGTTCTCCTACGAGCAGTACTTC. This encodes CASSIDRFSYEQYF.

In DNA form, the CDR3 reads TGCGCCAGCACCGCCGGGGGCAGCACAGATACGCAGTATTTT. This sequence encodes CASTAGGSTDTQYF. The V call is TRBV5-1, the J call TRBJ2-3, with D perhaps given as TRBD1 or TRBD2 (6 bases each). The CDR3 has 14 residues. Germline V CDR1 and CDR2: SGHRS, YFSETQ. The ends were cut back, 6 bases at V and 0 bases at J, with 11 bases in the middle.

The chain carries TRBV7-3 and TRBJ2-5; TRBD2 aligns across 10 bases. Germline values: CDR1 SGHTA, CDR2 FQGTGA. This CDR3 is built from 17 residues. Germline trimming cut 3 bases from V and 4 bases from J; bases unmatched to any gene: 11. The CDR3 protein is CASSLLASGSGVETQYF. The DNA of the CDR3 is TGTGCCAGCAGCTTGCTCGCTAGCGGGAGTGGGGTAGAGACCCAGTACTTC.

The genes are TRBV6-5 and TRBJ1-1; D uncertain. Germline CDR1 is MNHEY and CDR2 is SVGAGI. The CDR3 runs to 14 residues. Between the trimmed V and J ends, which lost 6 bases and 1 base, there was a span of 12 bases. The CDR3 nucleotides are TGTGCCAGCAGGACGAGACGGAAGAACACTGAAGCTTTCTTT. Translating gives CASRTRRKNTEAFF.

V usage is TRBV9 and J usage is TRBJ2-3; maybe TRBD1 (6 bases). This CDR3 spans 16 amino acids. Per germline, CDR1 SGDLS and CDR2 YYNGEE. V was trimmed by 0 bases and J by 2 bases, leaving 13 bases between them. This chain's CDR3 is CASSVGSGAITDTQYF. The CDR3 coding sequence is TGTGCCAGCAGCGTAGGGTCAGGGGCAATCACAGATACGCAGTATTTT.

The CDR3 DNA sequence: TGTGCCAGCAGCTTCCCCGGGACAGGGAACAATGAGCAGTTCTTC. Translation gives CASSFPGTGNNEQFF. The V call is TRBV5-4, the J call TRBJ2-1; 9 positions agree with TRBD1. Trimming cost V 2 bases and J 5 bases; bases outside gene matches: 5. Germline V gene data show CDR1 as SGHNT and CDR2 as YYREEE (reference sequence). CDR3 length equals 15 residues.

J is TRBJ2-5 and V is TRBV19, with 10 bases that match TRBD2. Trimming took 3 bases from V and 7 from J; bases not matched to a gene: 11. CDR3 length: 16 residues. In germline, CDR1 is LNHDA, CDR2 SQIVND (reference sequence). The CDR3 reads CASSIQREGTRATQYF. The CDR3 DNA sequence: TGTGCCAGTAGTATCCAGCGGGAGGGCACGCGTGCGACCCAGTACTTC.

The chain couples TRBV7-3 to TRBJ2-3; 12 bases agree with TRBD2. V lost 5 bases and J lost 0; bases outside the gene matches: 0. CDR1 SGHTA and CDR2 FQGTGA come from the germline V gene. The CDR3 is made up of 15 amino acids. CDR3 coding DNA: TGTGCCAGCAGCCTAGCGGGAGGGAGCACAGATACGCAGTATTTT. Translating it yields CASSLAGGSTDTQYF.

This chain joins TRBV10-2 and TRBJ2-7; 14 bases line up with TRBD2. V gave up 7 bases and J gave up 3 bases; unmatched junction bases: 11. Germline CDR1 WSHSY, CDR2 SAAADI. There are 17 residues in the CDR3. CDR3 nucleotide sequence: TGCGCCAGCAAACCCGGGACTAGCGGGAGTACTTACTACGAGCAGTACTTC. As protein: CASKPGTSGSTYYEQYF.

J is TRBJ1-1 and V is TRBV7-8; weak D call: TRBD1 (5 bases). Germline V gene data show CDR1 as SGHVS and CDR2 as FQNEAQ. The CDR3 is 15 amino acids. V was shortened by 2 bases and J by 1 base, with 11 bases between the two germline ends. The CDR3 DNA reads TGTGCCAGCAGCTTAACGGGACCGAGGAACACTGAAGCTTTCTTT. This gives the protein CASSLTGPRNTEAFF.

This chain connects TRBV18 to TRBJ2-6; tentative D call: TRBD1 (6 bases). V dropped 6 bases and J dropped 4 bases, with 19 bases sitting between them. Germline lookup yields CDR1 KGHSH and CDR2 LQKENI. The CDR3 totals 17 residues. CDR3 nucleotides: TGTGCCAGCTCTCGCAATTGGGACATTCACGGGGCCAACGTCCTGACTTTC. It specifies CASSRNWDIHGANVLTF. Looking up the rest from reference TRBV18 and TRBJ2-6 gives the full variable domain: NAGVMQNPRHLVRRRGQEARLRCSPMKGHSHVYWYRQLPEEGLKFMVYLQKENIIDESGMPKERFSAEFPKEGPSILRIQQVVRGDSAAYFCASSRNWDIHGANVLTFGAGSRLTVL.

The CDR3 DNA sequence: TGTGCCAGCAGCGTAATATGGACTAGAAAAGCCTACGAGCAGTACTTC. It is translated as CASSVIWTRKAYEQYF. The gene calls are TRBV11-2 and TRBJ2-7; TRBD2 matches at 7 bases. J lost 2 bases, V lost 5 bases, and 12 bases had no gene match. The germline CDR1 and CDR2 sequences are SGHAT and FQNNGV. The CDR3 is 16 residues long.

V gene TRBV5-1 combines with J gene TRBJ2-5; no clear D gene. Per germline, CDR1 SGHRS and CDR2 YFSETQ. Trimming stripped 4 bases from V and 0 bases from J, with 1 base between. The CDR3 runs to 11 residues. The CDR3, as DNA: TGCGCCAGCAGCGACCAAGAGACCCAGTACTTC. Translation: CASSDQETQYF.

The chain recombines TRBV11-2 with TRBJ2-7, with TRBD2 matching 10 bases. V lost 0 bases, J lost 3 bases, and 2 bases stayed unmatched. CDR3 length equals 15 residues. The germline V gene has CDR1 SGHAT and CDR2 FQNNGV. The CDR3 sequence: CASSLELAGVYEQYF. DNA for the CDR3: TGTGCCAGCAGCTTAGAGCTAGCGGGAGTCTACGAGCAGTACTTC.

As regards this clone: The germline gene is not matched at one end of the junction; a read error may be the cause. The CDR3 DNA reads as TGTGCCAGCAGCCAGAGGGGGACTAGCGGGAGCTCCTTC. It is translated as CASSQRGTSGSSF. The chain combines TRBV7-8 with TRBJ2-7; TRBD2 matches 14 bases. Germline V gene data show CDR1 as SGHVS and CDR2 as FQNEAQ. The CDR3 covers 13 residues.

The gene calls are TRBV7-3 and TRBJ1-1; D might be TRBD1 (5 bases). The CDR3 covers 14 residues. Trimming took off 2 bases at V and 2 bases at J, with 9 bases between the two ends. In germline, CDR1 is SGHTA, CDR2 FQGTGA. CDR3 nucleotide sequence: TGTGCCAGCAGCTTATCTGGGACTAACACTGAAGCTTTCTTT. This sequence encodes CASSLSGTNTEAFF.

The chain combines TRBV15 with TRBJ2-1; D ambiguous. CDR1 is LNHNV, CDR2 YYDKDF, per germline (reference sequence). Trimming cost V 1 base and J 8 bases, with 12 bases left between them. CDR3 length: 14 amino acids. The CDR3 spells CATSRAPQVYEQFF. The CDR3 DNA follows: TGTGCCACCAGCAGAGCCCCGCAGGTCTATGAGCAGTTCTTC. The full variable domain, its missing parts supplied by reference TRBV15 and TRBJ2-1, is DAMVIQNPRYQVTQFGKPVTLSCSQTLNHNVMYWYQQKSSQAPKLLFHYYDKDFNNEADTPDNFQSRRPNTSFCFLDIRSPGLGDTAMYLCATSRAPQVYEQFFGPGTRLTVL.

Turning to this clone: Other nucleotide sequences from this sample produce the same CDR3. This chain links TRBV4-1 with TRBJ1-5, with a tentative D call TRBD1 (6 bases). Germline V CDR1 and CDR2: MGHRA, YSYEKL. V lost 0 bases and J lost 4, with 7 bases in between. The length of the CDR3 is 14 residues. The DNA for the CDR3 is TGCGCCAGCAGCCAAGACAGGGGAAATCAGCCCCAGCATTTT. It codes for CASSQDRGNQPQHF.

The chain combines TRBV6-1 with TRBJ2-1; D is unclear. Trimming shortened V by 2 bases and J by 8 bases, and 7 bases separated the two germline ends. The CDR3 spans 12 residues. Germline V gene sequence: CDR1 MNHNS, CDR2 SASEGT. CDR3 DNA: TGTGCCAGCAGTGAATCGTTCGATGAGCAGTTCTTC. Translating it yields CASSESFDEQFF.

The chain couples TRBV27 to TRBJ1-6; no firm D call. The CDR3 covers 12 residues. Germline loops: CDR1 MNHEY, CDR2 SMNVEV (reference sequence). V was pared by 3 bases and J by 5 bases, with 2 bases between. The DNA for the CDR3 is TGTGCCAGCAGTTTGAATAATTCACCCCTCCACTTT. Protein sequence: CASSLNNSPLHF.

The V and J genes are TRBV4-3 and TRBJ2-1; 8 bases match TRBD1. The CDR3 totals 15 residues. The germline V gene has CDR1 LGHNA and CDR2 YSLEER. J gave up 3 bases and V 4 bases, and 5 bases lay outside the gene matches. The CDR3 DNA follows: TGCGCCAGCAGCCCGACAGGGGTTGGCTACAATGAGCAGTTCTTC. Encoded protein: CASSPTGVGYNEQFF.